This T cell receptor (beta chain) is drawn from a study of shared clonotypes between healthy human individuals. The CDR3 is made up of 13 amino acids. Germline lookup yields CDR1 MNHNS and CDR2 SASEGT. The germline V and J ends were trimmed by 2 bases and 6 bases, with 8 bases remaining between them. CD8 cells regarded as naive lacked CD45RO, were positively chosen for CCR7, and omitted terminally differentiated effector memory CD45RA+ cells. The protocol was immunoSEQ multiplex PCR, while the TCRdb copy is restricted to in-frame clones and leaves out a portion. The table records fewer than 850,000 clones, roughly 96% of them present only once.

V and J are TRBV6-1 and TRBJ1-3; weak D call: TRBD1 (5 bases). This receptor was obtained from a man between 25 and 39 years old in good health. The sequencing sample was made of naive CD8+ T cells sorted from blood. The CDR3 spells CASSEFGTNTIYF. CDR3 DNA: TGTGCCAGCAGTGAATTTGGGACAAACACCATATATTTT.